This T cell receptor (beta chain) was documented in a study of beta chain features in type 1 diabetes. Notes on this clone: Its matching antigen is unknown.

Since all of the isolated RNA was reverse transcribed, expressed TCRB transcripts were what got sequenced. The method was immunoSEQ multiplex PCR; TCRdb's version includes in-frame clones alone and lacks a portion of them. The sample lists about 160,000 clones; 7% to 9.5% were seen once. V was cut by 4 bases and J by 0 bases, with 17 bases left in between. Germline V gene lookup returns CDR1 SQVTM and CDR2 ANQGSEA. CDR3 length: 16 residues. Overall study results and limits: Among all four CD4+ subsets, Type 1 diabetes patients had TCRB CDR3s that were moderately but significantly shorter. A closer apparent resemblance between naive, central memory and Treg TCRB repertoires was seen in patients than in healthy donors. VDJ junctions in type 1 diabetes patients carried more deletions and fewer insertions.

The sequence was obtained from a woman aged 30 to 39 with type 1 diabetes. The sequencing input was central memory CD4+ T cells from blood. The chain joins TRBV29-1 to TRBJ2-3; D uncertain. The CDR3 is CSVAVGPSASTDTQYF. The CDR3 bases are TGCAGCGTTGCCGTTGGGCCTTCCGCTAGCACAGATACGCAGTATTTT.